This T cell receptor beta chain is drawn from a study of Ad26.COV2.S vaccination and SARS-CoV-2 variants. Findings and caveats of the study: Comparability of non-spike TCR breadth was observed across vaccine and placebo recipients. It was reported that spike-specific CD8+ and CD4+ T cell responses were substantially broad after vaccination.

The protocol was immunoSEQ multiplex PCR, while the TCRdb copy is restricted to in-frame clones and leaves out a portion. The table has roughly 700,000 clones, 80% to 90% seen once. This sample's treatment: around 19 received Ad26.COV2.S at low or high dose, single or two shots; about 5 received placebo; per-sample allocation not given. On day 63 after the first injection, vaccine and placebo recipients gave samples. Recruitment in Boston yielded a donor of adult age, 18-55 years. In the vaccine, an Ad26 vector expressed the SARS-CoV-2 spike of the Wuhan strain. Details on this clone: Antigen specificity is unknown.

V was shortened by 3 bases and J by 4 bases, with 14 bases between the two germline ends. This CDR3 is built from 15 residues. Germline V gene lookup returns CDR1 KGHSH and CDR2 LQKENI. J is TRBJ2-3 and V is TRBV18, with D unclear. This material consisted of peripheral blood, taken in a trial of Ad26.COV2.S vaccine versus placebo. The receptor was isolated from a person aged 18-60 years who received the Ad26.COV2.S COVID-19 vaccine or a placebo. In DNA form, the CDR3 reads TGTGCCAGCTCACCCCTGATCGGAGTCTCAGATACGCAGTATTTT. This gives the protein CASSPLIGVSDTQYF.